This TCR beta chain was retrieved from a study of T cell responses to AZD1222 COVID-19 vaccine. Study outcomes and limitations: Baseline serostatus was positive in only a handful of AZD1222 recipients. Among the donors, most were white British and more were female, and clonal diversity was possibly underestimated. An increase in Spike-specific TCR breadth and depth was observed after two AZD1222 doses.

Regarding this clone: Antigen: not known.

Germline V gives CDR1 MNHEY, CDR2 SMNVEV (reference sequence). V lost 3 bases and J 2 bases, leaving 11 bases between the germline ends. This CDR3 region has 14 residues. Here immunoSEQ multiplex PCR was the method, and the copy in TCRdb shows in-frame clones only, minus some. The sample carries tens of thousands of clones, 88% recorded once. The TCR comes from an adult who received the MenACWY meningococcal vaccine as a control. V gene TRBV27 combines with J gene TRBJ2-7, with D unclear. Specimen: peripheral blood, collected 28 days after the second dose of the MenACWY control vaccine. The CDR3 sequence: CASSFSQRAYEQYF. The CDR3 DNA sequence: TGTGCCAGCAGTTTTTCACAGAGAGCCTACGAGCAGTACTTC.